The 24 T cell receptor beta chains presented below share a single source sample, sequenced in a study of T cell responses to AZD1222 COVID-19 vaccine. Sequencing was performed with immunoSEQ multiplex PCR; in TCRdb, only in-frame clones are kept and a portion is missing. In the table there are 95,000 to 150,000 clones, 85% to 90% of which are singletons. The sequences come from peripheral blood, collected 28 days after the second AZD1222 dose. The receptors shown here come from an adult who received the AZD1222 COVID-19 vaccine.

The table lists this clone with a count of one. The DNA for the CDR3 is TGTGCCAGCAGTGTTCGGGGGGTGGGAGATACGCAGTATTTT. Its protein is CASSVRGVGDTQYF. V is TRBV2 and J is TRBJ2-3, with 7 bases matching TRBD2. Germline V gives CDR1 SNHLY, CDR2 FYNNEI. There are 14 residues in the CDR3. J lost 5 bases, V lost 4 bases, and 6 bases had no gene match.

This clone appeared a few times. The chain links TRBV9 to TRBJ1-6; D gene unclear. The CDR3 is 13 residues long. Germline V CDR1 and CDR2: SGDLS, YYNGEE. Trimming cost V 5 bases and J 7 bases, with 10 bases left between them. Written as DNA, the CDR3 is TGTGCCAGCAGTACGTTACAGAATTCACCCCTCCACTTT. It codes for CASSTLQNSPLHF.

This chain joins TRBV5-1 and TRBJ2-1; TRBD2 matches at 12 bases. Germline V gives CDR1 SGHRS, CDR2 YFSETQ. CDR3 size: 13 residues. V lost 6 bases and J lost 8; bases outside the gene matches: 3. CDR3 amino acids: CASTLAGGDEQFF. DNA of the CDR3: TGCGCCAGCACCCTAGCGGGGGGGGATGAGCAGTTCTTC.

The chain links TRBV6-2 or TRBV6-3 to TRBJ1-3, with 8 bases that match TRBD1. The V gene's germline CDR1 is MNHEY and CDR2 SVGEGT. The CDR3 has 17 residues. V lost 6 bases, J lost 4 bases, and 14 bases stayed unmatched. The CDR3 reads CASSSNQGAGEGNTIYF. The CDR3 DNA is TGTGCCAGCAGCTCCAACCAGGGGGCTGGCGAAGGAAACACCATATATTTT.

V and J are TRBV20-1 and TRBJ2-1, with a possible D match to TRBD2 (5 bases). With 3 bases removed from V and 2 bases from J, the gap between germline ends came to 8 bases. The CDR3 is 13 residues long. Germline V CDR1 and CDR2: DFQATT, SNEGSKA (reference sequence). DNA for the CDR3: TGCAGTGCTAGTGGCGGGCCCTACAATGAGCAGTTCTTC. This codes for CSASGGPYNEQFF.

This clone showed up just a few times. This chain connects TRBV28 to TRBJ1-4; D is possibly TRBD1 (6 bases). Trimming cost V 7 bases and J 7 bases, with 19 bases left between them. The CDR3 is 15 amino acids. The germline gives CDR1 MDHEN, CDR2 SYDVKM. The CDR3 here is CASKKSSGGAEKLFF. CDR3 bases: TGTGCCAGCAAGAAGTCCTCCGGGGGGGCTGAAAAACTGTTTTTT.

This chain joins TRBV5-1 and TRBJ2-2; D might be TRBD1 (5 bases). V lost 8 bases and J lost 1, with 15 bases in between. Per germline, CDR1 SGHRS and CDR2 YFSETQ. The CDR3 totals 15 residues. The CDR3 DNA reads TGCGCCAGTCACCCGACAGAGTTGAACACCGGGGAGCTGTTTTTT. This encodes CASHPTELNTGELFF.

The chain recombines TRBV12-3 or TRBV12-4 with TRBJ1-2, with 9 bases matching TRBD1. The ends lost 6 bases at V and 6 bases at J; junction bases unmatched: 5. The CDR3 contains 13 residues. CDR3 DNA: TGTGCCAGCAGGCTCACAGGGGGCGATGGCTACACCTTC. As protein: CASRLTGGDGYTF.

In this sample, this clone turned up a few times. The chain uses TRBV7-8 and TRBJ2-7; no clear D. Trimming stripped 2 bases from V and 1 base from J, with 6 bases between. The CDR3 is made up of 13 amino acids. In germline, CDR1 is SGHVS, CDR2 FQNEAQ. This chain's CDR3 is CASSLPPSYEQYF. In nucleotides, the CDR3 is TGTGCCAGCAGCTTACCTCCTTCCTACGAGCAGTACTTC. Variable domain in full (rest from reference TRBV7-8 and TRBJ2-7): GAGVSQSPRYKVAKRGQDVALRCDPISGHVSLFWYQQALGQGPEFLTYFQNEAQLDKSGLPSDRFFAERPEGSVSTLKIQRTQQEDSAVYLCASSLPPSYEQYFGPGTRLTVT.

The chain links TRBV15 to TRBJ2-3; tentatively, D is TRBD2 (5 bases). This CDR3 comprises 18 residues. Germline V gene lookup returns CDR1 LNHNV and CDR2 YYDKDF (reference sequence). The V end was cut by 0 bases, the J end by 0 bases, with 16 bases between. This CDR3 reads CATSRDTPGTVSTDTQYF. In DNA form, the CDR3 reads TGTGCCACCAGCAGAGATACGCCGGGAACCGTCAGCACAGATACGCAGTATTTT.

The rearrangement links TRBV27 to TRBJ2-1, with a weak D call TRBD2 (6 bases). CDR1 is MNHEY, CDR2 SMNVEV, per germline (reference sequence). This CDR3 is 14 amino acids long. The ends were cut back, 7 bases at V and 7 bases at J, with 17 bases in the middle. The CDR3 is CASTTRGTGNEQFF. The CDR3 nucleotides are TGTGCCAGCACCACCCGGGGGACGGGGAATGAGCAGTTCTTC.

The chain links TRBV7-2 to TRBJ2-2; TRBD2 matches at 7 bases. This CDR3 has 15 residues. Germline lookup yields CDR1 SGHTA and CDR2 FQGNSA. Losses at the gene ends were 4 bases for V and 2 bases for J; bases not matched to a gene: 4. The DNA of the CDR3 is TGTGCCAGCAGCTCCCAGCGGGGTAACACCGGGGAGCTGTTTTTT. Translated, it gives CASSSQRGNTGELFF.

Notes on this clone: This CDR3 is also generated by other DNA sequences in the sample. V and J are TRBV5-4 and TRBJ2-7, with D possibly being TRBD1 (5 bases). CDR1 SGHNT and CDR2 YYREEE come from the germline V gene (reference sequence). CDR3 length equals 14 residues. Trimming took off 0 bases at V and 0 bases at J, with 7 bases between the two ends. CDR3 coding DNA: TGTGCCAGCAGCTTGGCAGGGTCCTCCTACGAGCAGTACTTC. Residues: CASSLAGSSYEQYF.

The CDR3 nucleotides are TGTGCCAGCAGCCACACCGGGACAAACTATGGCTACACCTTC. Amino acid sequence: CASSHTGTNYGYTF. The chain has TRBV4-2 and TRBJ1-2; perhaps TRBD1 as D (6 bases). V was trimmed by 3 bases and J by 2 bases, leaving 10 bases between them. The CDR3 length is 14 residues. The V gene's germline CDR1 is LGHNA and CDR2 YNFKEQ.

This chain uses TRBV10-3 with TRBJ2-7; the D is unclear. Trimming took off 3 bases at V and 2 bases at J, with 11 bases between the two ends. Per the germline V gene, CDR1 is ENHRY and CDR2 is SYGVKD. The CDR3 consists of 14 residues. CDR3 DNA: TGTGCCATCAGTGATTTGACCAGAACCTACGAGCAGTACTTC. Translating gives CAISDLTRTYEQYF.

The CDR3 region is CASRSDRGQRETQYF. Written as DNA, the CDR3 is TGCGCCAGCAGATCGGACAGGGGCCAGCGGGAGACCCAGTACTTC. The chain links TRBV5-1 to TRBJ2-5, with 9 bases that match TRBD1. Looked up from germline, CDR1 is SGHRS and CDR2 is YFSETQ. Losses at the gene ends were 5 bases for V and 5 bases for J; bases not matched to a gene: 10. This CDR3 has 15 residues.

The J gene is TRBJ2-6, the V gene TRBV7-9; D gene ambiguous. The ends were cut back, 4 bases at V and 0 bases at J, with 7 bases in the middle. Germline V gene sequence: CDR1 SEHNR, CDR2 FQNEAQ (reference sequence). This CDR3 region has 15 residues. In DNA form, the CDR3 reads TGTGCCAGCAGCTCCTCCGACTCTGGGGCCAACGTCCTGACTTTC. This translates into CASSSSDSGANVLTF.

This sequence joins TRBV27 and TRBJ1-2; weak D call: TRBD1 (6 bases). V was clipped by 7 bases and J by 3 bases, with 15 bases between them. The CDR3 contains 14 residues. Germline lookup yields CDR1 MNHEY and CDR2 SMNVEV (reference sequence). The CDR3 nucleotides read TGTGCCAGCATGGGAGGTGGGACATACTATGGCTACACCTTC. This codes for CASMGGGTYYGYTF.

The CDR3 region has the DNA TGTGCCACCAGTGATTGGCGACGGGGCAAGGAAGAGACCCAGTACTTC. Protein: CATSDWRRGKEETQYF. The V call is TRBV24-1, the J call TRBJ2-5; D is tentatively TRBD1 or TRBD2 (5 bases each). This CDR3 region has 16 residues. V lost 2 bases, J lost 3 bases, and 15 bases lay in between. Germline V gene sequence: CDR1 KGHDR, CDR2 SFDVKD.

The CDR3 loop is CASANPQGWDSQYF. CDR3 bases: TGTGCCAGCGCCAACCCGCAGGGATGGGATTCCCAGTACTTC. This sequence joins TRBV6-5 and TRBJ2-5; TRBD1 is a possible D gene (5 bases). Germline CDR1 MNHEY, CDR2 SVGAGI. The CDR3 totals 14 residues. The germline V and J ends were trimmed by 8 bases and 9 bases, with 22 bases remaining between them.

V gene TRBV19 combines with J gene TRBJ1-6; 10 bases are a match to TRBD1. Germline CDR1 is LNHDA and CDR2 is SQIVND (reference sequence). V lost 2 bases, J lost 8 bases, and 12 bases stayed unmatched. The CDR3 extends over 18 amino acids. DNA of the CDR3: TGTGCCAGTAGTATAAGGACTGTTGGGACAGGGGTCCATTCACCCCTCCACTTT. Encoded protein: CASSIRTVGTGVHSPLHF.

The genes are TRBV5-5 and TRBJ1-3; TRBD1 is a possible D gene (5 bases). Per the germline V gene, CDR1 is SGHKS and CDR2 is YYEKEE (reference sequence). The CDR3 covers 14 residues. V lost 4 bases and J 4 bases, leaving 12 bases between the germline ends. The CDR3: CASSAGPPGNTIYF. CDR3 DNA: TGTGCCAGCAGCGCGGGACCGCCGGGAAACACCATATATTTT.

V and J are TRBV6-2 or TRBV6-3 and TRBJ2-2; TRBD1 matches at 7 bases. The V and J ends lost 5 bases and 2 bases, in that order; junction bases with no gene match: 5. Germline V CDR1 and CDR2: MNHEY, SVGEGT. The CDR3 has 15 residues. CDR3 residues: CASSPTGANTGELFF. The CDR3 nucleotides read TGTGCCAGCAGTCCCACAGGGGCTAACACCGGGGAGCTGTTTTTT.

The V and J genes are TRBV28 and TRBJ1-4; tentatively, D is TRBD1 (6 bases). CDR1 and CDR2 from the germline V gene are MDHEN and SYDVKM. V lost 6 bases and J 8 bases, leaving 16 bases between the germline ends. The CDR3 is 14 residues long. In nucleotides, the CDR3 is TGTGCCAGCAGGCGGGGGGGCTTGGGGGAAAAACTGTTTTTT. It codes for CASRRGGLGEKLFF.